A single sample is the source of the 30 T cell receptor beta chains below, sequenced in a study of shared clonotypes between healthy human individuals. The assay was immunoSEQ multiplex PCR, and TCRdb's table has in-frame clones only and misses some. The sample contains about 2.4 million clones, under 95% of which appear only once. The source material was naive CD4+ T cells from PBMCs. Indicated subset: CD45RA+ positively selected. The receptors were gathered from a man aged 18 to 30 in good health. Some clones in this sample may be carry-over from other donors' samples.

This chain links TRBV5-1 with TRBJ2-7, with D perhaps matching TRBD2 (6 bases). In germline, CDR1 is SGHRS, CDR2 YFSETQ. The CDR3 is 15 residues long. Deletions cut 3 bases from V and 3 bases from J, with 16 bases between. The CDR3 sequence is CASSSMFGSGYEQYF. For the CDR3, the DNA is TGCGCCAGCAGCTCCATGTTCGGGAGTGGCTACGAGCAGTACTTC.

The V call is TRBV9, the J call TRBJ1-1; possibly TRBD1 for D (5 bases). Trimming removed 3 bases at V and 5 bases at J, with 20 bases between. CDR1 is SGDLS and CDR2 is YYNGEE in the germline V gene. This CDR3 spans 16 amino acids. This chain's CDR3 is CASSAHGPGVVTEAFF. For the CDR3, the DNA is TGTGCCAGCAGCGCGCACGGGCCGGGGGTAGTAACTGAAGCTTTCTTT. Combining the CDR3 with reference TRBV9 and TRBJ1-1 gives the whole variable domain DSGVTQTPKHLITATGQRVTLRCSPRSGDLSVYWYQQSLDQGLQFLIQYYNGEERAKGNILERFSAQQFPDLHSELNLSSLELGDSALYFCASSAHGPGVVTEAFFGQGTRLTVV.

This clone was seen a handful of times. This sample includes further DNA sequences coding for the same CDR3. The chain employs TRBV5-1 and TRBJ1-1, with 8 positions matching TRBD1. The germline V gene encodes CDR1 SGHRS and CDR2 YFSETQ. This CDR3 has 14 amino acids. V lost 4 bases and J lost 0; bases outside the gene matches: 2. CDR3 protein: CASSPDRVNTEAFF. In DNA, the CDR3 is TGCGCCAGCAGCCCGGACAGGGTGAACACTGAAGCTTTCTTT.

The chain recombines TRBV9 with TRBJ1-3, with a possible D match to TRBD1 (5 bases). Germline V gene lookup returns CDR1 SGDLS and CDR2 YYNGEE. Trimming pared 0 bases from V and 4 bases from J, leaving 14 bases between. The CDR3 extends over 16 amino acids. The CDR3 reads CASSVGFGGYGNTIYF. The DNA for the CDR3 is TGTGCCAGCAGCGTAGGGTTCGGGGGGTACGGAAACACCATATATTTT. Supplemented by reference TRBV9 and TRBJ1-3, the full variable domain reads DSGVTQTPKHLITATGQRVTLRCSPRSGDLSVYWYQQSLDQGLQFLIQYYNGEERAKGNILERFSAQQFPDLHSELNLSSLELGDSALYFCASSVGFGGYGNTIYFGEGSWLTVV.

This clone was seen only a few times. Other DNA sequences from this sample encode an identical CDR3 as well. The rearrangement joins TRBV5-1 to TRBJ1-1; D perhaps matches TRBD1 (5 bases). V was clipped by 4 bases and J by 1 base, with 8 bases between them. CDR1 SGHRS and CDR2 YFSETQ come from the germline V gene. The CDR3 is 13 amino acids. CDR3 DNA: TGCGCCAGCAGCCTACAGGAGAACACTGAAGCTTTCTTT. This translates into CASSLQENTEAFF.

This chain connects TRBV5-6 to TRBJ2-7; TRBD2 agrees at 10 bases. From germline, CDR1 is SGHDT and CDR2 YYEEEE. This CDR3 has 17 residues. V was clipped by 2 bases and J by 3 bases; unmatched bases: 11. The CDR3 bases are TGTGCCAGCAGCTTACTAGGACTAGCGGAAGATAGCTACGAGCAGTACTTC. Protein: CASSLLGLAEDSYEQYF.

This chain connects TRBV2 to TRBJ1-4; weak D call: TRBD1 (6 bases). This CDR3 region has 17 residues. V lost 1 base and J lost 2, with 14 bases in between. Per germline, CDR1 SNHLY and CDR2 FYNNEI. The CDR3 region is CASSEGHGGPTNEKLFF. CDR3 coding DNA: TGTGCCAGCAGTGAAGGACACGGGGGGCCCACTAATGAAAAACTGTTTTTT.

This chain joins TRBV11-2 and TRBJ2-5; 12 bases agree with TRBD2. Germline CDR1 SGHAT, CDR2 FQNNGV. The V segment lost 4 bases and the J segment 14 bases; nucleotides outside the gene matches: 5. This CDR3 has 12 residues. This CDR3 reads CASSSTSGRLYF. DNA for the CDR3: TGTGCCAGCAGCTCAACTAGCGGGAGGCTATACTTC.

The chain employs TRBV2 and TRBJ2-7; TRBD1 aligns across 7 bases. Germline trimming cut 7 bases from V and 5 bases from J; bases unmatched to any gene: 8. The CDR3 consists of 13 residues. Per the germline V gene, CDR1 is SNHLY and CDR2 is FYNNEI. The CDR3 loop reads CASKPGQFDEQYF. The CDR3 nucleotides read TGTGCCAGCAAACCGGGACAGTTCGACGAGCAGTACTTC.

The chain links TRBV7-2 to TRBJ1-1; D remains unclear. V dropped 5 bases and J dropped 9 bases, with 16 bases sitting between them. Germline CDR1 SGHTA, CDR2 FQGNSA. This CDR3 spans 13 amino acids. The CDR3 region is CASSLNEQRKAFF. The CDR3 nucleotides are TGTGCCAGCAGCCTAAACGAACAGAGGAAAGCTTTCTTT.

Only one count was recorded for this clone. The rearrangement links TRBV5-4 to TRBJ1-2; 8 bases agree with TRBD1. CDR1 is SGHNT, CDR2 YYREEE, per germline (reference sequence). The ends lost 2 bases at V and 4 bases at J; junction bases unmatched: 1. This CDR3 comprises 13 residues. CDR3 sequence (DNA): TGTGCCAGCAGCTTCCAGGGGGCCTATGGCTACACCTTC. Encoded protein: CASSFQGAYGYTF.

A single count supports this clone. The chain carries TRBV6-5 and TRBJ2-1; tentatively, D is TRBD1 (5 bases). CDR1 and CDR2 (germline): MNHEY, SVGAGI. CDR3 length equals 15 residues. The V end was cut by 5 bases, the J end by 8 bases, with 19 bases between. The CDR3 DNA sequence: TGTGCCAGCAGTCGACCCGGCCTTCAAGGGGATGAGCAGTTCTTC. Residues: CASSRPGLQGDEQFF.

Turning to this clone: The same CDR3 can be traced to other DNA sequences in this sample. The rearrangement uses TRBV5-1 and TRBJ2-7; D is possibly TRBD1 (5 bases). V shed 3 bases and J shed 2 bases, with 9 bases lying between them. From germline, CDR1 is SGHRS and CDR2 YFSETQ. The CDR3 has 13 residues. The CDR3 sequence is CASSSDIPYEQYF. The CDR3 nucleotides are TGCGCCAGCAGCTCGGACATTCCCTACGAGCAGTACTTC.

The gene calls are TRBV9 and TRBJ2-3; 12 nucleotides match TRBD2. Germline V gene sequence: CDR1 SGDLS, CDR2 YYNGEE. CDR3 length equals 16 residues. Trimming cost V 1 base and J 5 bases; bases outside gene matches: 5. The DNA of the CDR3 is TGTGCCAGCAGCGTACTAGCGGGAGGGCCGGGAGATACGCAGTATTTT. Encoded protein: CASSVLAGGPGDTQYF.

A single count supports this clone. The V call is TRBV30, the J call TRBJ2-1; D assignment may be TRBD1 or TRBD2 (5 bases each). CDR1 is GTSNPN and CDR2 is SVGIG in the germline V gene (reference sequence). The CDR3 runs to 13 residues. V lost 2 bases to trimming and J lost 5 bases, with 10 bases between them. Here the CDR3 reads CAWSSGANNEQFF. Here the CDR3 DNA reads TGTGCCTGGAGTTCCGGGGCCAACAATGAGCAGTTCTTC. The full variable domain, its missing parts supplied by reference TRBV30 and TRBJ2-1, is SQTIHQWPATLVQPVGSPLSLECTVEGTSNPNLYWYRQAAGRGLQLLFYSVGIGQISSEVPQNLSASRPQDRQFILSSKKLLLSDSGFYLCAWSSGANNEQFFGPGTRLTVL.

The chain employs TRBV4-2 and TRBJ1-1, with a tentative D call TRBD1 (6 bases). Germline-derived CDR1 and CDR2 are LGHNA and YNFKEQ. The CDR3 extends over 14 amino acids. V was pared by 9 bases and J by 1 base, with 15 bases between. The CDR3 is CASKHGGRNTEAFF. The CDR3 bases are TGTGCCAGTAAGCACGGGGGCCGGAACACTGAAGCTTTCTTT.

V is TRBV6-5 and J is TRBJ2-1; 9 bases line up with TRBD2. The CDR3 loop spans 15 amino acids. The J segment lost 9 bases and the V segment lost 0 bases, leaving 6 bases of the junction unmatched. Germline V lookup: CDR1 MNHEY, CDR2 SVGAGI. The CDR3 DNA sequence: TGTGCCAGCAGTTACTCGTCAGCGGGAGGATTTGAGCAGTTCTTC. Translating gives CASSYSSAGGFEQFF.

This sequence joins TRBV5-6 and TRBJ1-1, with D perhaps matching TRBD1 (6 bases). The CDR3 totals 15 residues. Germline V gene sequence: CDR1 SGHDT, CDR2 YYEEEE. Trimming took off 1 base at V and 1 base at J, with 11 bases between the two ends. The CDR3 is CASSLSGGPNTEAFF. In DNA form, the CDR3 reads TGTGCCAGCAGCTTGAGCGGGGGCCCGAACACTGAAGCTTTCTTT.

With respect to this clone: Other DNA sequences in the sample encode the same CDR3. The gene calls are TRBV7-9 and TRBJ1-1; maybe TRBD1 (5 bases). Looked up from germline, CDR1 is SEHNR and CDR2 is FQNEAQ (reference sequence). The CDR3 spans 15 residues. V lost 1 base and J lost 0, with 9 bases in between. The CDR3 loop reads CASSLVGRVNTEAFF. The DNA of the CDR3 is TGTGCCAGCAGCTTAGTGGGCAGGGTGAACACTGAAGCTTTCTTT.

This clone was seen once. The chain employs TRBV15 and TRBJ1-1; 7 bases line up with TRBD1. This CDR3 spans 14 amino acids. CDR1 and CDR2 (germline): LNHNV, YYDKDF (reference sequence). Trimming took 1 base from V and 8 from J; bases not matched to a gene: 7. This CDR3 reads CATSRGRDRVEAFF. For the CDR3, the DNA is TGTGCCACCAGCAGAGGGCGCGACAGGGTCGAAGCTTTCTTT.

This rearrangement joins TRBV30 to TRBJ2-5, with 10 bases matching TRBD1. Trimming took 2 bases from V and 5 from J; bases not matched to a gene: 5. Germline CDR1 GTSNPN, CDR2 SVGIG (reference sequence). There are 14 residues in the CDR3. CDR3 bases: TGTGCCTGGAGTAGACAGGGGGCAGGTGAGACCCAGTACTTC. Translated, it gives CAWSRQGAGETQYF.

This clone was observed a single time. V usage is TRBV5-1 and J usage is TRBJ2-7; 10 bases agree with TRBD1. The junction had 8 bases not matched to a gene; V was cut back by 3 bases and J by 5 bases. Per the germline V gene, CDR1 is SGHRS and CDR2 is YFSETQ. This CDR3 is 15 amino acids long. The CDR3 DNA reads TGCGCCAGCAGCTCTACTGGGACAGGGGTGGACGAGCAGTACTTC. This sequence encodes CASSSTGTGVDEQYF.

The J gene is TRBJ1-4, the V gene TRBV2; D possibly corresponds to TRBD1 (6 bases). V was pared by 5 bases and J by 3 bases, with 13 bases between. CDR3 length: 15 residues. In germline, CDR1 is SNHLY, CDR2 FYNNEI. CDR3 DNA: TGTGCCAGCAGTTTCTTACAGGGACCTAATGAAAAACTGTTTTTT. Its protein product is CASSFLQGPNEKLFF.

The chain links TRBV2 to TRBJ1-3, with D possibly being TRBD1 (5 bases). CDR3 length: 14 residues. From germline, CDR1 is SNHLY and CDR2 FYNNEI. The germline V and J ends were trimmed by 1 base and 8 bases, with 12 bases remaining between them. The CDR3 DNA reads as TGTGCCAGCAGTGAAGGGCAGGGTCCAGACACCATATATTTT. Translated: CASSEGQGPDTIYF.

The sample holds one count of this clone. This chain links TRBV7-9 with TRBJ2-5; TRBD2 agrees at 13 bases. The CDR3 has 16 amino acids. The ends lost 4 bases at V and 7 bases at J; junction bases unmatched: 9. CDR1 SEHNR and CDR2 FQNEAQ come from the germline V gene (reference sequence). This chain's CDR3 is CASSSGTSGTWGTQYF. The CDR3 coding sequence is TGTGCCAGCAGCTCGGGGACTAGCGGGACCTGGGGGACCCAGTACTTC.

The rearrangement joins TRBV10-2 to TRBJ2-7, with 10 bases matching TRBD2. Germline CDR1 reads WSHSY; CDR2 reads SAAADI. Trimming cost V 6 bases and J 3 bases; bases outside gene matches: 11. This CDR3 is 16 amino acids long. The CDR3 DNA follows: TGCGCCAGCAGCCCCCTTGGGGGGACTAGCGTCTACGAGCAGTACTTC. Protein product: CASSPLGGTSVYEQYF.

CDR3 sequence (DNA): TGCAGCGTCCCGAGGACCTTCGAGTATGGCTACACCTTC. Its protein product is CSVPRTFEYGYTF. The chain joins TRBV29-1 to TRBJ1-2; D is undetermined. CDR3 size: 13 residues. The V gene's germline CDR1 is SQVTM and CDR2 ANQGSEA. Deletions cut 6 bases from V and 5 bases from J, with 16 bases between.

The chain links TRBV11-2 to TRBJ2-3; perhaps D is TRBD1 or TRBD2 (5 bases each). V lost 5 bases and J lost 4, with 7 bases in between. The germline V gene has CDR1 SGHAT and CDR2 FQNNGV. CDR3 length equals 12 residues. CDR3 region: CASSVGADTQYF. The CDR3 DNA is TGTGCCAGCAGCGTGGGGGCAGATACGCAGTATTTT.

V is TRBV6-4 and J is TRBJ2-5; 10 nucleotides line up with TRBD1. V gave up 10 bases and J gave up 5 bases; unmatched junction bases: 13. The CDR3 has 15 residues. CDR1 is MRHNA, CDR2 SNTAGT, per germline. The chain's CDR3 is CATRLTGGVQETQYF. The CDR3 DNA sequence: TGTGCCACCAGACTGACAGGGGGCGTTCAGGAGACCCAGTACTTC.

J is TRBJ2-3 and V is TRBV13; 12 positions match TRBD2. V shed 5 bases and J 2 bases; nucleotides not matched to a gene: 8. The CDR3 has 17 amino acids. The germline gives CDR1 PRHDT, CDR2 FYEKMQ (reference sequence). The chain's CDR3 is CASSPTGLAGFTDTQYF. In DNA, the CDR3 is TGTGCCAGCAGCCCGACAGGACTAGCGGGATTCACAGATACGCAGTATTTT. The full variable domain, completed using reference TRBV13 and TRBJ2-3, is AAGVIQSPRHLIKEKRETATLKCYPIPRHDTVYWYQQGPGQDPQFLISFYEKMQSDKGSIPDRFSAQQFSDYHSELNMSSLELGDSALYFCASSPTGLAGFTDTQYFGPGTRLTVL.